Reported below is one TCR beta chain. These data originate in a study of blood T cell repertoires in COVID-19. Looking at the study overall: Sites across the United States, Italy and Spain contributed samples from acute and convalescent COVID-19. The cDNA or gDNA used as material had been derived from T cells, B-cell-depleted T cells, or PBMCs.

V gave up 1 base and J gave up 4 bases, with 10 bases separating them. Germline V gene data show CDR1 as SNHLY and CDR2 as FYNNEI. This CDR3 has 15 amino acids. In the authors' workflow: Amplifying reference gene primers gave estimates of nucleated cell counts. Using immunoSEQ multiplex PCR, the repertoire was profiled, and TCRdb retains in-frame clones only, with some absent. V, J and clone size reflect that table, while D and trimming were determined from the DNA. The profile shows 120,000 to 150,000 clones, around 79% of them singletons. The clonotype was recovered from a man aged 45-65 years with active or convalescent COVID-19. The sequencing sample was made of peripheral blood. The chain recombines TRBV2 with TRBJ1-4; D is undetermined. Here the CDR3 reads CASSEVRRVNEKLFF. As DNA, the CDR3 is TGTGCCAGCAGTGAAGTTCGAAGAGTTAATGAAAAACTGTTTTTT.